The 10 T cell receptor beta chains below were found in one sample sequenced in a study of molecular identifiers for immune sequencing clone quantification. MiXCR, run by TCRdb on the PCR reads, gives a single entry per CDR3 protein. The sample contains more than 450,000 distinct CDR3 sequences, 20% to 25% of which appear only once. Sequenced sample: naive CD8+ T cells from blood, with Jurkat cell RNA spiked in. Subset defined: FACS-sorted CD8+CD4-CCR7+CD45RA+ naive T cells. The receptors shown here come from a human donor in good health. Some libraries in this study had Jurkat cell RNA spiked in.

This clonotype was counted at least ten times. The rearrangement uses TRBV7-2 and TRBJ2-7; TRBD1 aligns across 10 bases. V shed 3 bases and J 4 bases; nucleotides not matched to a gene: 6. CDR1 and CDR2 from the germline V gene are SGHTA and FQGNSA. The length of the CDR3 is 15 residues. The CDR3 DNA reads TGTGCCAGCAGCTTGCTTGGGACAGGGGATTACGAGCAGTACTTC. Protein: CASSLLGTGDYEQYF.

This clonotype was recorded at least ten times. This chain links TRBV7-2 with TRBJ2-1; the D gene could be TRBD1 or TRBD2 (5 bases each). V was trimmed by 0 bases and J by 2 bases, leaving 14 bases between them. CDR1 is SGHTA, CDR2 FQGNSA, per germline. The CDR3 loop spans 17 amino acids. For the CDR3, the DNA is TGTGCCAGCAGCTTAGCCGGGACCCCAGGGACCTACAATGAGCAGTTCTTC. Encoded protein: CASSLAGTPGTYNEQFF.

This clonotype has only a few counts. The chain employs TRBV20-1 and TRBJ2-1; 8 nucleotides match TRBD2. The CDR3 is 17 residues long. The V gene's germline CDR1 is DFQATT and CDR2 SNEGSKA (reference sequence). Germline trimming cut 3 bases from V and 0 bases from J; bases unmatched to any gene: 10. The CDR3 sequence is CSARSSGPERSYNEQFF. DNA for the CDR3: TGCAGTGCTAGGTCTAGCGGGCCTGAACGCTCCTACAATGAGCAGTTCTTC.

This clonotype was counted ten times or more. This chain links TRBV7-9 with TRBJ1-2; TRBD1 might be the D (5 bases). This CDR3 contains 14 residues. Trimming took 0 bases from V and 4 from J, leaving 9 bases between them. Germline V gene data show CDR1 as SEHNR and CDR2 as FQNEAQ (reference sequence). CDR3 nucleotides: TGTGCCAGCAGCTTAGCTGACAGTAGCTATGGCTACACCTTC. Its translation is CASSLADSSYGYTF. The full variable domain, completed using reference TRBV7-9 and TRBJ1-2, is DTGVSQNPRHKITKRGQNVTFRCDPISEHNRLYWYRQTLGQGPEFLTYFQNEAQLEKSRLLSDRFSAERPKGSFSTLEIQRTEQGDSAMYLCASSLADSSYGYTFGSGTRLTVV.

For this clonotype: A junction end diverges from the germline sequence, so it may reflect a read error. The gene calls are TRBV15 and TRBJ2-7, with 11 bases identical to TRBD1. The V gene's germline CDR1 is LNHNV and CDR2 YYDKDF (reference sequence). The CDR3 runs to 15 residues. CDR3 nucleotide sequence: TGTGCCACCAGCGGAGATCGGGACAGGGGGTACGAGCAGTACTTC. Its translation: CATSGDRDRGYEQYF.

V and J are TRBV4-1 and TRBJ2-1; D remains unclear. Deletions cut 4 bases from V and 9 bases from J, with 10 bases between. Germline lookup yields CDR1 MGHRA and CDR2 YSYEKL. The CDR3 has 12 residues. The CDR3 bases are TGCGCCAGCAGCCCCACTCCCGGTGAGCAGTTCTTC. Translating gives CASSPTPGEQFF.

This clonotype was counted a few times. The CDR3, as DNA: TGTGCCAGCAGCTTAGCGGGGGGCTCTATCTCTGGGGCCAACGTCCTGACTTTC. It codes for CASSLAGGSISGANVLTF. V gene TRBV11-2 combines with J gene TRBJ2-6; D is possibly TRBD2 (7 bases). The germline V gene has CDR1 SGHAT and CDR2 FQNNGV. The CDR3 length is 18 residues. V dropped 1 base and J dropped 0 bases, with 13 bases sitting between them.

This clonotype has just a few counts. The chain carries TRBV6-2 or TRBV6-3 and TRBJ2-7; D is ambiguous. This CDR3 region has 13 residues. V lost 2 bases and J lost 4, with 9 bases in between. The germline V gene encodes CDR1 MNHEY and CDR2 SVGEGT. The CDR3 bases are TGTGCCAGCAGTTACCTCGCAGTGTACGAGCAGTACTTC. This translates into CASSYLAVYEQYF.

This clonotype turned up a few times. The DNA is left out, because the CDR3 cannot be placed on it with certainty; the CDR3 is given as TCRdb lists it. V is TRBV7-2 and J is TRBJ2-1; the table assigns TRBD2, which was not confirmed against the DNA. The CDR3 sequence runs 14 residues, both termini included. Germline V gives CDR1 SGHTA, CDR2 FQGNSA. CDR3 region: CASSFWGGGTYKFF.

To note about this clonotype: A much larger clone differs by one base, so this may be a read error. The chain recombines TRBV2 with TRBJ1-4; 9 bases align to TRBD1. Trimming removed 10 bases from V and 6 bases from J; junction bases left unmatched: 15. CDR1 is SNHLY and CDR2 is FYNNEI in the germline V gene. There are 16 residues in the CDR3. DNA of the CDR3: TGTGCCACCCAGTTCGGCGGGACAGGGCTGGATGAAAAACTGTTTTTT. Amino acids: CATQFGGTGLDEKLFF.